Below, 28 T cell receptor beta chains from the same sample are listed, as sequenced in a study of T cells expressing NK-cell markers. Using the 5' RACE reads, TCRdb records one entry per CDR3 protein without DNA. The sample holds about 260,000 distinct CDR3 sequences. What was sequenced was blood T cells: a sorted CD56 or NKG2C T cell subset, CD4+ or CD8+ T cells, or bulk PBMC T cells (not recorded which). The receptors here all came from a woman between 18 and 70 years old in good health.

The V and J genes are TRBV9 and TRBJ1-6. The CDR3 is made up of 18 amino acids. The germline gives CDR1 SGDLS, CDR2 YYNGEE. This CDR3 reads CASSATKDWATGPSPLHF.

The chain recombines TRBV28 with TRBJ1-1; TCRdb gives TRBD1 as the D gene, but with no DNA this cannot be confirmed. CDR3 length equals 16 residues. Germline-derived CDR1 and CDR2 are MDHEN and SYDVKM. CDR3 region: CAIKTGPGGGNTEAFF.

J is TRBJ2-1 and V is TRBV4-2; TCRdb names TRBD2, which stays unverified in the absence of DNA. Germline V gene data show CDR1 as LGHNA and CDR2 as YNFKEQ. The CDR3 totals 16 residues. The CDR3 spells CASSPGLADPNNEQFF.

This chain links TRBV5-4 with TRBJ2-5. CDR1 is SGHNT, CDR2 YYREEE, per germline (reference sequence). The CDR3 runs 14 residues. The CDR3 sequence is CASSLSMGQETQYF. The whole variable domain, filled in from reference TRBV5-4 and TRBJ2-5, reads ETGVTQSPTHLIKTRGQQVTLRCSSQSGHNTVSWYQQALGQGPQFIFQYYREEENGRGNFPPRFSGLQFPNYSSELNVNALELDDSALYLCASSLSMGQETQYFGPGTRLLVL.

The gene calls are TRBV5-1 and TRBJ2-3. The CDR3 length is 14 residues. The germline CDR1 and CDR2 sequences are SGHRS and YFSETQ. This CDR3 reads CASSSRTSADTQYF.

The chain links TRBV29-1 to TRBJ2-7. Per germline, CDR1 SQVTM and CDR2 ANQGSEA. The CDR3 is made up of 14 amino acids. This CDR3 is CSAVRSLDSYEQYF.

The V and J genes are TRBV12-3 or TRBV12-4 and TRBJ1-4; TCRdb indicates TRBD1, and absent DNA this call remains unverified. This CDR3 comprises 14 residues. CDR3 residues: CASSPGASGEKLFF.

This chain uses TRBV12-3 or TRBV12-4 with TRBJ2-7; there is no DNA to check the TCRdb D call of TRBD1. This CDR3 comprises 15 residues. The CDR3 spells CASSFGKGLDREQYF.

This sequence joins TRBV5-1 and TRBJ2-4; TCRdb calls TRBD1, which cannot be checked without DNA. Germline V gene sequence: CDR1 SGHRS, CDR2 YFSETQ. The CDR3 consists of 15 residues. The CDR3 is CASSGGTVAKNIQYF. Filled out from reference TRBV5-1 and TRBJ2-4, the complete variable domain reads KAGVTQTPRYLIKTRGQQVTLSCSPISGHRSVSWYQQTPGQGLQFLFEYFSETQRNKGNFPGRFSGRQFSNSRSEMNVSTLELGDSALYLCASSGGTVAKNIQYFGAGTRLSVL.

The V call is TRBV24-1, the J call TRBJ2-1; TCRdb outputs TRBD2, but without DNA this stays unchecked. The germline CDR1 and CDR2 sequences are KGHDR and SFDVKD. The CDR3 spans 14 residues. CDR3 region: CATASGGTYNEQFF.

The V gene is TRBV7-3, the J gene TRBJ1-2; the TCRdb D gene call, TRBD1, has no DNA to confirm it. This CDR3 spans 13 amino acids. Germline V CDR1 and CDR2: SGHTA, FQGTGA. The CDR3 reads CASSMDRLYGYTF.

V is TRBV7-6 and J is TRBJ2-5; the TCRdb D gene call, TRBD1, has no DNA to confirm it. Germline CDR1 is SGHVS and CDR2 is FNYEAQ. The CDR3 runs to 15 residues. The CDR3 here is CASSSGQPIQETQYF. Based on the CDR3 plus reference TRBV7-6 and TRBJ2-5, the full variable domain is GAGVSQSPRYKVTKRGQDVALRCDPISGHVSLYWYRQALGQGPEFLTYFNYEAQQDKSGLPNDRFSAERPEGSISTLTIQRTEQRDSAMYRCASSSGQPIQETQYFGPGTRLLVL.

The gene calls are TRBV7-3 and TRBJ2-3; lacking DNA, the TRBD1 call made by TCRdb goes unchecked. Germline CDR1 SGHTA, CDR2 FQGTGA. The CDR3 consists of 14 residues. CDR3 sequence: CASSTTEGSDTQYF.

The rearrangement uses TRBV18 and TRBJ2-4; TCRdb lists TRBD1, though no DNA is available to test this call. Per germline, CDR1 KGHSH and CDR2 LQKENI. This CDR3 comprises 13 residues. This CDR3 reads CASSPGGQDIQYF.

The rearrangement joins TRBV9 to TRBJ2-1; without DNA, the TCRdb call of TRBD1 cannot be checked. The CDR3 totals 16 residues. CDR1 is SGDLS, CDR2 YYNGEE, per germline. The CDR3 spells CASSVVPGPIVNEQFF.

The chain uses TRBV14 and TRBJ1-6. The CDR3 is 15 residues long. Germline V gene data show CDR1 as SGHDN and CDR2 as FVKESK. This chain's CDR3 is CASSRLDIYNSPLHF.

The chain employs TRBV28 and TRBJ2-3; TCRdb selects TRBD1, and the lack of DNA leaves this call unchecked. The germline V gene encodes CDR1 MDHEN and CDR2 SYDVKM. CDR3 size: 15 residues. The CDR3 region is CASSPYRRDTDTQYF. Filled out from reference TRBV28 and TRBJ2-3, the complete variable domain reads DVKVTQSSRYLVKRTGEKVFLECVQDMDHENMFWYRQDPGLGLRLIYFSYDVKMKEKGDIPEGYSVSREKKERFSLILESASTNQTSMYLCASSPYRRDTDTQYFGPGTRLTVL.

The J gene is TRBJ2-5, the V gene TRBV5-6; the D call from TCRdb, TRBD1, cannot be confirmed without DNA. The CDR3 is 13 residues long. CDR1 and CDR2 (germline): SGHDT, YYEEEE. This CDR3 is CASSFIGAETQYF. Full variable domain (missing parts from reference TRBV5-6 and TRBJ2-5): DAGVTQSPTHLIKTRGQQVTLRCSPKSGHDTVSWYQQALGQGPQFIFQYYEEEERQRGNFPDRFSGHQFPNYSSELNVNALLLGDSALYLCASSFIGAETQYFGPGTRLLVL.

The chain couples TRBV28 to TRBJ1-2; TCRdb designates TRBD1, a call that cannot be tested without DNA. The germline CDR1 and CDR2 sequences are MDHEN and SYDVKM. The CDR3 totals 14 residues. The CDR3 is CASSFRDRGRGYTF.

V gene TRBV27 combines with J gene TRBJ2-2; TCRdb reports TRBD1, a call that lacks DNA to check it against. Per germline, CDR1 MNHEY and CDR2 SMNVEV (reference sequence). The CDR3 contains 16 residues. This chain's CDR3 is CASSSGQNYNTGELFF.

The genes are TRBV5-1 and TRBJ1-1; TCRdb outputs TRBD1, but without DNA this stays unchecked. From germline, CDR1 is SGHRS and CDR2 YFSETQ. The CDR3 runs to 14 residues. Here the CDR3 reads CASTPGRQNTEAFF.

The V gene is TRBV7-7, the J gene TRBJ1-4; TCRdb lists TRBD1, though no DNA is available to test this call. The CDR3 has 15 residues. Germline CDR1 is SSHAT and CDR2 is FNYEAQ (reference sequence). This CDR3 reads CASSHGGGPNEKLFF.

V and J are TRBV20-1 and TRBJ2-5; TCRdb returns TRBD1, unconfirmable since there is no DNA. CDR3 length equals 14 residues. CDR1 is DFQATT, CDR2 SNEGSKA, per germline (reference sequence). CDR3 region: CSAPFPVGQETQYF.

J is TRBJ2-2 and V is TRBV24-1; the TRBD1 assignment by TCRdb is unverifiable without DNA. Germline CDR1 reads KGHDR; CDR2 reads SFDVKD. This CDR3 is built from 16 residues. CDR3 region: CATSDHTYRGTGELFF.

V and J are TRBV7-8 and TRBJ1-3; the TCRdb call, TRBD1, lacks DNA for checking. CDR1 and CDR2 (germline): SGHVS, FQNEAQ. This CDR3 is built from 14 residues. The CDR3: CASSTPYLGNTIYF.

This chain uses TRBV11-1 with TRBJ2-2; the D gene TCRdb calls, TRBD2, cannot be checked with no DNA. The CDR3 length is 18 residues. The germline V gene has CDR1 SGHAT and CDR2 FQDESV (reference sequence). CDR3 loop: CASSLVRGGAVPTGELFF. Filled out from reference TRBV11-1 and TRBJ2-2, the complete variable domain reads EAEVAQSPRYKITEKSQAVAFWCDPISGHATLYWYRQILGQGPELLVQFQDESVVDDSQLPKDRFSAERLKGVDSTLKIQPAELGDSAMYLCASSLVRGGAVPTGELFFGEGSRLTVL.

The chain carries TRBV6-5 and TRBJ2-5; TCRdb selects TRBD2, and the lack of DNA leaves this call unchecked. Germline CDR1 and CDR2: MNHEY and SVGAGI. The CDR3 is made up of 17 amino acids. The CDR3 loop is CASSSGLAGGIRETQYF.

The rearrangement uses TRBV5-1 and TRBJ2-2. The CDR3 is 14 residues long. Germline values: CDR1 SGHRS, CDR2 YFSETQ. CDR3 residues: CASSWGQFTGELFF.